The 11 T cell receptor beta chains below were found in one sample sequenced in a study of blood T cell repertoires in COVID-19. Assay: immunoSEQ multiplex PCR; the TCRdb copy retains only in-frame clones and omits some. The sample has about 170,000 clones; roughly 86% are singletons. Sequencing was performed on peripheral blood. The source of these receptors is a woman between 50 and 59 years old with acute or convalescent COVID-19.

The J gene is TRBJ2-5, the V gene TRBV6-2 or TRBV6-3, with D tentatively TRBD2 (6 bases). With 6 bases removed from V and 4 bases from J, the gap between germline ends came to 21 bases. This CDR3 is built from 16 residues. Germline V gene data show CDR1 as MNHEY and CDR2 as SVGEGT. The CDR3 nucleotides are TGTGCCAGCAGCAAGGGTCGGACATTGCGGGGAGAGACCCAGTACTTC. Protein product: CASSKGRTLRGETQYF.

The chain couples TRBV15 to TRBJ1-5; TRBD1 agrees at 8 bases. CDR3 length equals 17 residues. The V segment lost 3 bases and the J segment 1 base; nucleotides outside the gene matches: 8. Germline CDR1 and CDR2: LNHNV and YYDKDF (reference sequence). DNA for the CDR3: TGTGCCACCAGCAGTGGGGCGTGGACAGGGAGCAATCAGCCCCAGCATTTT. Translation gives CATSSGAWTGSNQPQHF.

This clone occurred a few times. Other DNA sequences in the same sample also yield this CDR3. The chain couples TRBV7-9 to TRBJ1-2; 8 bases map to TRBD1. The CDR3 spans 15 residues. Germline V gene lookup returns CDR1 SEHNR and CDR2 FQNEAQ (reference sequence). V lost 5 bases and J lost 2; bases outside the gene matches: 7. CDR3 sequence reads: CASSPRDRPNYGYTF. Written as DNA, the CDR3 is TGTGCCAGCAGCCCCCGGGACAGGCCCAACTATGGCTACACCTTC. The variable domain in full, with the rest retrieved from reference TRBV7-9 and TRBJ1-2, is DTGVSQNPRHKITKRGQNVTFRCDPISEHNRLYWYRQTLGQGPEFLTYFQNEAQLEKSRLLSDRFSAERPKGSFSTLEIQRTEQGDSAMYLCASSPRDRPNYGYTFGSGTRLTVV.

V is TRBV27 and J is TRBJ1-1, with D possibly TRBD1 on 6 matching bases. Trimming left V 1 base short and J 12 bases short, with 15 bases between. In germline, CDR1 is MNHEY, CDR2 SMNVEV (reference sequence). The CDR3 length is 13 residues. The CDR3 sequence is CASSLLDRAETFF. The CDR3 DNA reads TGTGCCAGCAGTTTATTGGACAGAGCTGAGACTTTCTTT.

CDR3 nucleotide sequence: TGTGCCAGCTCACCAGGGTTGGGGCCCAATCAGCCCCAGCATTTT. This translates into CASSPGLGPNQPQHF. V gene TRBV18 combines with J gene TRBJ1-5, with D possibly TRBD1 on 5 matching bases. This CDR3 has 15 residues. V lost 2 bases, J lost 3 bases, and 11 bases lay in between. Germline V lookup: CDR1 KGHSH, CDR2 LQKENI.

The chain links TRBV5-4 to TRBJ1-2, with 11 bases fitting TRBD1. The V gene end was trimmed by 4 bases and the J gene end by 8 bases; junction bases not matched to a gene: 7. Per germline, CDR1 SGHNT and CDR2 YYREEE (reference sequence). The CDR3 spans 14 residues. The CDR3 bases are TGTGCCAGCAGCCGGGACAGGGGGAGTGAAGGCTACACCTTC. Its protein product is CASSRDRGSEGYTF.

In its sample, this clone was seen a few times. In DNA, the CDR3 is TGTGCCAGCAGCCCCGGGGGGAGCAACTATGGCTACACCTTC. Its protein is CASSPGGSNYGYTF. This chain uses TRBV14 with TRBJ1-2, with D perhaps matching TRBD1 (5 bases). The CDR3 sequence is 14 residues long. Looked up from germline, CDR1 is SGHDN and CDR2 is FVKESK. Between the trimmed V and J ends, which lost 4 bases and 2 bases, there was a span of 11 bases.

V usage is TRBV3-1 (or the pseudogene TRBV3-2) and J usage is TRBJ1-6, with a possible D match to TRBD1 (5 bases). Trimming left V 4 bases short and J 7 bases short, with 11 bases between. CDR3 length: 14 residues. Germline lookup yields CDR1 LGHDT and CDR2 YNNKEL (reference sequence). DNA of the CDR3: TGTGCCAGCAGCCTGGGGACTCAGAATTCACCCCTCCACTTT. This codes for CASSLGTQNSPLHF.

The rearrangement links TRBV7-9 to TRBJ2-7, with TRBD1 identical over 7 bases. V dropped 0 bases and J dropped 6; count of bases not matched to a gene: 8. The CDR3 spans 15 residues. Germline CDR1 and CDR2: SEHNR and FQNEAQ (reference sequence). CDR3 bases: TGTGCCAGCAGCTTAGCGAGAGGGACAGCTTCCGAGCAGTACTTC. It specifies CASSLARGTASEQYF.

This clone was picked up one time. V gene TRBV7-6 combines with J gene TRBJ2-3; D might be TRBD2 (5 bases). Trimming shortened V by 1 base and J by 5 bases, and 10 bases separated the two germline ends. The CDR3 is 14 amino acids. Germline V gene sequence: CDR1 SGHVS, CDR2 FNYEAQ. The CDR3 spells CASSLGDRGDTQYF. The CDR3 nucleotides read TGTGCCAGCAGCTTAGGAGATCGGGGAGATACGCAGTATTTT.

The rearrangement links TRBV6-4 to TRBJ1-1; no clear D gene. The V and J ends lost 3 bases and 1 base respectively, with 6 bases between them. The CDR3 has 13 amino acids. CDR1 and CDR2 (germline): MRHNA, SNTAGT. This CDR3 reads CASSEGQNTEAFF. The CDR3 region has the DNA TGTGCCAGCAGTGAGGGCCAGAACACTGAAGCTTTCTTT.